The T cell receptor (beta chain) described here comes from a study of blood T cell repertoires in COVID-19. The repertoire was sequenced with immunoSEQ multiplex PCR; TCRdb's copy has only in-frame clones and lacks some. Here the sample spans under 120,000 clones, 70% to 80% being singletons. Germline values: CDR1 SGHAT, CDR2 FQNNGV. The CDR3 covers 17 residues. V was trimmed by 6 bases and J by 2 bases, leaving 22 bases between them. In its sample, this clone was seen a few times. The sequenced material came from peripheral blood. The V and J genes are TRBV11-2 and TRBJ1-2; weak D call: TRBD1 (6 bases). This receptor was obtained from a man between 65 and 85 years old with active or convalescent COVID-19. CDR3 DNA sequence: TGTGCCAGCAGACAAGGCTCCCGGGACACCTTAAACTATGGCTACACCTTC. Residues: CASRQGSRDTLNYGYTF.